This T cell receptor beta chain was obtained from a study of radiation and T cells in renal cell carcinoma. Germline CDR1 is SGHTA and CDR2 is FQGNSA. The CDR3 extends over 15 amino acids. With 1 base removed from V and 0 bases from J, the gap between germline ends came to 8 bases. Time point noted: blood 2 weeks post-SBRT. Treatment specified: 15 Gy SBRT to primary tumor, nephrectomy 4 weeks later. Serial blood draws occurred at baseline and 2 and 4 weeks post-SBRT. This renal cell carcinoma was of the clear cell type. The protocol was immunoSEQ multiplex PCR, while the TCRdb copy is restricted to in-frame clones and leaves out a portion. The sample records about 130,000 clones, over 75% being singletons. As to this clone: Its cognate antigen is unknown. The same CDR3 is also encoded by other DNA sequences in this sample.

Study conclusions and caveats: Pretreatment tumor biopsies were lacking, so baseline clonotypes are unknown. In blood, top tumor clones expanded by 2 weeks, shrinking by 4.

The V and J genes are TRBV7-2 and TRBJ2-3; weak D call: TRBD2 (5 bases). The sequence derives from a woman aged 60-75 years with renal cell carcinoma. The sample here was blood, taken from a patient whose treatment included radiotherapy and nephrectomy. DNA of the CDR3: TGTGCCAGCAGCTTAGACGGCGGGAGCACAGATACGCAGTATTTT. As protein: CASSLDGGSTDTQYF. Full variable domain (missing parts from reference TRBV7-2 and TRBJ2-3): GAGVSQSPSNKVTEKGKDVELRCDPISGHTALYWYRQSLGQGLEFLIYFQGNSAPDKSGLPSDRFSAERTGGSVSTLTIQRTQQEDSAVYLCASSLDGGSTDTQYFGPGTRLTVL.